The T cell receptor beta chain described here comes from a study of T cell clonality in common variable immunodeficiency. Germline V lookup: CDR1 MNHNS, CDR2 SASEGT. With 2 bases clipped from V and 3 bases from J, the junction kept 4 bases outside the gene matches. This CDR3 comprises 16 residues. General study points: Common variable immunodeficiency TCR beta sequences reportedly had fewer deletions and N-nucleotide insertions. Fewer TCRbeta clones were shared among CVID subjects than controls.

This clone has just a few counts. Antigen: not known. With the read ending 3 residues before the CDR3 end, the germline J gene is used to fill in that end. Method: immunoSEQ multiplex PCR; TCRdb's copy keeps in-frame clones and lacks some. The sample is made up of about 26,000 clones, none counted only once. Both groups were predominantly of Caucasian heritage. Blood samples were heparinized, roughly 4.5 to 8.5 ml per donor. The origin of this receptor is a human donor with common variable immunodeficiency. Sample: peripheral blood mononuclear cells. The chain combines TRBV6-1 with TRBJ2-1, with 10 bases lining up with TRBD2. This chain's CDR3 is CASSEQTSGHYNEQFF. The part of the CDR3 DNA that was read is TGTGCCAGCAGTGAACAGACTAGCGGGCACTACAATGAG.